The 12 T cell receptor beta chains presented below share a single source sample, sequenced in a study of naive and memory T cell subsets. The beta constant-region primer was an equimolar mix of two oligonucleotides covering TRBC1 and TRBC2. Nested alpha and beta constant-region primers with the SP2 primer drove four PCR rounds on ligated cDNA. TCRdb ran MiXCR on the UMI-ligation and nested PCR reads and lists one entry per CDR3 protein. The sample carries roughly 130,000 distinct CDR3 sequences, roughly 36% recorded once. Sample: central memory CD4+ T cells from blood. These TCRs come from a human donor in good health.

The rearrangement joins TRBV7-8 to TRBJ2-1, with D perhaps matching TRBD2 (5 bases). V gave up 1 base and J gave up 9 bases, with 10 bases separating them. This CDR3 has 13 amino acids. CDR1 and CDR2 (germline): SGHVS, FQNEAQ. The CDR3 DNA reads as TGTGCCAGCAGCTTAGGTGAGGGTGGTGAGCAGTTCTTC. This encodes CASSLGEGGEQFF.

This clonotype was seen a few times. This chain uses TRBV7-2 with TRBJ2-7, with 8 bases identical to TRBD2. The germline CDR1 and CDR2 sequences are SGHTA and FQGNSA. The CDR3 is made up of 13 amino acids. The junction had 5 bases not matched to a gene; V was cut back by 6 bases and J by 4 bases. CDR3 bases: TGTGCCAGCAGGAGCGGGAGCAATTACGAGCAGTACTTC. Translation: CASRSGSNYEQYF.

This clonotype has only a few counts. This rearrangement joins TRBV29-1 to TRBJ2-1, with 8 bases lining up with TRBD2. Germline CDR1 SQVTM, CDR2 ANQGSEA. The CDR3 runs 14 residues. Trimming took 7 bases from V and 8 from J; bases not matched to a gene: 13. DNA of the CDR3: TGCAGCGCTAGAACCCGGACTAGCAGTCATGAGCAGTTCTTC. Protein: CSARTRTSSHEQFF.

J is TRBJ2-7 and V is TRBV29-1, with 8 nucleotides matching TRBD2. Germline CDR1 SQVTM, CDR2 ANQGSEA. The CDR3 length is 14 residues. V shed 4 bases, J shed 9 bases, and the junction held 14 bases outside the gene matches. CDR3 amino acids: CSVGPPAGEAVQYF. CDR3 sequence (DNA): TGCAGCGTTGGTCCCCCAGCGGGAGAGGCGGTGCAGTACTTC.

This clonotype was detected a few times. This chain uses TRBV19 with TRBJ2-1; 12 bases are shared with TRBD2. The trim removed 3 bases at V and 6 bases at J, leaving 3 bases unmatched. The CDR3 spans 15 residues. Germline V CDR1 and CDR2: LNHDA, SQIVND (reference sequence). The CDR3 spells CASSILAGGPNEQFF. CDR3 sequence (DNA): TGTGCCAGTAGTATTCTAGCGGGAGGGCCCAATGAGCAGTTCTTC.

The chain links TRBV10-2 to TRBJ2-1; 8 nucleotides agree with TRBD2. Germline V gene sequence: CDR1 WSHSY, CDR2 SAAADI. There are 19 residues in the CDR3. V trimming: 2 bases; J trimming: 0 bases; junction bases outside the gene matches: 12. The CDR3 region is CASSEIGSGNLGSYNEQFF. The CDR3 coding sequence is TGCGCCAGCAGTGAGATCGGTAGCGGGAACCTGGGCTCCTACAATGAGCAGTTCTTC.

This clonotype turned up a few times. The V gene is TRBV4-1, the J gene TRBJ2-5; 7 positions agree with TRBD1. This CDR3 has 15 residues. With 2 bases clipped from V and 2 bases from J, the junction kept 5 bases outside the gene matches. Germline CDR1 and CDR2: MGHRA and YSYEKL. Written as DNA, the CDR3 is TGCGCCAGCAGCCAACCAAGGACAGGTCAAGAGACCCAGTACTTC. Translation: CASSQPRTGQETQYF.

V usage is TRBV19 and J usage is TRBJ2-1; D remains unclear. The germline gives CDR1 LNHDA, CDR2 SQIVND (reference sequence). Deletions cut 10 bases from V and 9 bases from J, with 13 bases between. This CDR3 has 11 residues. The DNA of the CDR3 is TGTGCCACTCAAAGGAGTGCTGAGCAGTTCTTC. Translating gives CATQRSAEQFF. The full variable domain, in which reference TRBV19 and TRBJ2-1 provide the parts outside the CDR3, is DGGITQSPKYLFRKEGQNVTLSCEQNLNHDAMYWYRQDPGQGLRLIYYSQIVNDFQKGDIAEGYSVSREKKESFPLTVTSAQKNPTAFYLCATQRSAEQFFGPGTRLTVL.

The chain has TRBV20-1 and TRBJ1-2; D is possibly TRBD1 (6 bases). The CDR3 consists of 14 residues. Germline CDR1 is DFQATT and CDR2 is SNEGSKA (reference sequence). Trimming left V 0 bases short and J 8 bases short, with 16 bases between. The CDR3, as DNA: TGCAGTGCTAGAGATCCATCCACAGGGTCCGGCTACACCTTC. Residues: CSARDPSTGSGYTF.

V is TRBV28 and J is TRBJ1-5, with D possibly being TRBD1 (5 bases). Trimming removed 6 bases from V and 4 bases from J, with 16 bases in between. The CDR3 is made up of 15 amino acids. In germline, CDR1 is MDHEN, CDR2 SYDVKM. CDR3 loop: CASRLSGGENQPQHF. CDR3 DNA: TGTGCCAGCAGACTCTCTGGGGGGGAGAATCAGCCCCAGCATTTT.

A single count supports this clonotype. The V and J genes are TRBV20-1 and TRBJ1-5; 8 bases are shared with TRBD1. The V gene end was trimmed by 5 bases and the J gene end by 2 bases; junction bases not matched to a gene: 5. Germline V gene data show CDR1 as DFQATT and CDR2 as SNEGSKA (reference sequence). The CDR3 runs to 14 residues. The CDR3 loop is CSARTGWRNQPQHF. DNA of the CDR3: TGCAGTGCTCGGACAGGGTGGCGCAATCAGCCCCAGCATTTT.

This clonotype was detected a few times. The chain combines TRBV6-5 with TRBJ2-3, with 7 bases aligning to TRBD1. Germline assignment: CDR1 MNHEY and CDR2 SVGAGI. V lost 6 bases, J lost 2 bases, and 8 bases stayed unmatched. The CDR3 covers 15 residues. In DNA, the CDR3 is TGTGCCAGCAGAAACGGACAGGTATTCACAGATACGCAGTATTTT. Its protein is CASRNGQVFTDTQYF.